Presented here are 31 T cell receptor beta chains from one specimen sequenced in a study of blood T cell repertoires in COVID-19. Data came from immunoSEQ multiplex PCR; TCRdb stores just in-frame clones and leaves some out. The sample has about 310,000 clones; roughly 90% are singletons. Input material: PBMCs or T cells enriched from blood (not recorded which). The receptors were sampled from a woman younger than 35 who had recovered from COVID-19.

In DNA, the CDR3 is TGTGCCAGCAGCTCCCGGACTAAGCGGAAAGAGACCCAGTACTTC. It is translated as CASSSRTKRKETQYF. The rearrangement uses TRBV7-2 and TRBJ2-5; possible D gene TRBD2, 6 bases. Trimming took off 4 bases at V and 3 bases at J, with 15 bases between the two ends. The germline gives CDR1 SGHTA, CDR2 FQGNSA. The CDR3 loop spans 15 amino acids.

V gene TRBV11-3 combines with J gene TRBJ2-1; 8 positions match TRBD2. CDR3 length: 15 amino acids. Losses at the gene ends were 3 bases for V and 4 bases for J; bases not matched to a gene: 5. Per the germline V gene, CDR1 is SGHNT and CDR2 is YENEEA. This CDR3 reads CASSLVGTRYNEQFF. The CDR3 bases are TGTGCCAGCAGCTTGGTCGGGACTAGGTACAATGAGCAGTTCTTC.

The chain recombines TRBV5-1 with TRBJ2-2, with 10 bases matching TRBD1. The CDR3 contains 18 residues. V shed 3 bases, J shed 3 bases, and the junction held 11 bases outside the gene matches. Germline CDR1 is SGHRS and CDR2 is YFSETQ. The CDR3: CASSWTLTGGADTGELFF. In nucleotides, the CDR3 is TGCGCCAGCAGCTGGACGCTGACAGGGGGCGCGGACACCGGGGAGCTGTTTTTT.

This clone has a single count. One end of the junction does not line up with germline, which may come from a read error. V is TRBV6-2 or TRBV6-3 and J is TRBJ2-2, with TRBD2 identical over 8 bases. CDR1 and CDR2 from the germline V gene are MNHEY and SVGEGT. This CDR3 comprises 18 residues. The CDR3, as DNA: TGTGCCAGCAGTTCCTTTCCCGGGGGGGGGAAGAACGCCGGGGAGCTGTTTTTT. It translates to CASSSFPGGGKNAGELFF.

This clone has just one count. This chain connects TRBV27 to TRBJ1-2; D not certain. The CDR3 sequence is 13 residues long. The V end lost 1 base, the J end lost 6 bases, and 9 bases lay between the germline ends. Germline-derived CDR1 and CDR2 are MNHEY and SMNVEV (reference sequence). The CDR3 DNA reads as TGTGCCAGCAGTTTATATTCAGGCAATGGCTACACCTTC. The encoded protein is CASSLYSGNGYTF.

The chain recombines TRBV24-1 with TRBJ2-5; TRBD1 matches at 11 bases. J was trimmed by 3 bases and V by 8 bases; bases with no gene match: 13. Germline V CDR1 and CDR2: KGHDR, SFDVKD. CDR3 length: 17 amino acids. CDR3 DNA sequence: TGTGCCACCACCTGGACAGGGGGCCCTACAGGGGAAGAGACCCAGTACTTC. As protein: CATTWTGGPTGEETQYF.

The V gene is TRBV19, the J gene TRBJ2-7, with 7 nucleotides matching TRBD1. CDR1 is LNHDA and CDR2 is SQIVND in the germline V gene (reference sequence). J was trimmed by 4 bases and V by 1 base; bases with no gene match: 4. CDR3 length: 14 residues. As DNA, the CDR3 is TGTGCCAGTAGTATAGGGATACAGGGGTACGAGCAGTACTTC. It encodes CASSIGIQGYEQYF.

V is TRBV11-2 and J is TRBJ2-7; 10 bases are shared with TRBD1. Trimming cost V 4 bases and J 5 bases; bases outside gene matches: 8. The CDR3 runs to 15 residues. In germline, CDR1 is SGHAT, CDR2 FQNNGV. The CDR3 here is CASSSDRDRGDEQYF. CDR3 DNA sequence: TGTGCCAGCAGCTCGGACCGGGACAGGGGAGACGAGCAGTACTTC.

The V gene is TRBV7-2, the J gene TRBJ2-3; the D is unclear. The V end lost 5 bases, the J end lost 2 bases, and 14 bases lay between the germline ends. CDR3 length equals 15 residues. Germline loops: CDR1 SGHTA, CDR2 FQGNSA. CDR3 loop: CASSAAPVNTDTQYF. The CDR3 DNA is TGTGCCAGCAGCGCCGCCCCGGTCAACACAGATACGCAGTATTTT.

The V call is TRBV4-1, the J call TRBJ1-2; D may be TRBD1 (6 bases). Germline CDR1 MGHRA, CDR2 YSYEKL. The CDR3 spans 16 residues. Deletions cut 1 base from V and 4 bases from J, with 16 bases between. CDR3 loop: CASSQGGARGTYGYTF. The CDR3 nucleotides read TGCGCCAGCAGCCAAGGGGGGGCGCGGGGGACCTATGGCTACACCTTC.

The V gene is TRBV24-1, the J gene TRBJ2-1; the match to TRBD2 covers 7 bases. This CDR3 is 16 amino acids long. Germline loops: CDR1 KGHDR, CDR2 SFDVKD. V trimming: 2 bases; J trimming: 4 bases; junction bases outside the gene matches: 7. The CDR3 region is CATSDSRDYPYNEQFF. Written as DNA, the CDR3 is TGTGCCACCAGTGATTCCCGGGACTACCCGTACAATGAGCAGTTCTTC.

The V and J genes are TRBV6-5 and TRBJ2-7, with D uncertain. V lost 0 bases, J lost 6 bases, and 12 bases lay in between. CDR3 length: 14 amino acids. Germline V gene lookup returns CDR1 MNHEY and CDR2 SVGAGI. The CDR3 is CASSYSPGPGEQYF. CDR3 nucleotides: TGTGCCAGCAGTTACTCTCCTGGGCCTGGCGAGCAGTACTTC.

This clone was observed a handful of times. The rearrangement uses TRBV2 and TRBJ2-3; 9 bases are shared with TRBD2. Per the germline V gene, CDR1 is SNHLY and CDR2 is FYNNEI. Germline trimming cut 6 bases from V and 6 bases from J; bases unmatched to any gene: 10. CDR3 length equals 15 residues. The CDR3 DNA reads TGTGCCAGCAGGGCGGCGGGGGGGCTTGTGGATACGCAGTATTTT. Its translation is CASRAAGGLVDTQYF.

The chain has TRBV28 and TRBJ1-1, with 9 bases identical to TRBD1. Germline CDR1 is MDHEN and CDR2 is SYDVKM. V dropped 2 bases and J dropped 4; count of bases not matched to a gene: 5. CDR3 length equals 15 residues. This chain's CDR3 is CASSLAGTGSTEAFF. DNA for the CDR3: TGTGCCAGCAGTTTAGCCGGGACAGGGAGCACTGAAGCTTTCTTT.

This clone has a single count. The chain is built from TRBV4-3 and TRBJ2-1; no clear D. Germline V gene lookup returns CDR1 LGHNA and CDR2 YSLEER. With 0 bases removed from V and 12 bases from J, the gap between germline ends came to 21 bases. The CDR3 extends over 16 amino acids. The CDR3 DNA is TGCGCCAGCAGCCAAGATATCCTTAGAGATCCTGCCTCGCAGTTCTTC. It is translated as CASSQDILRDPASQFF.

The rearrangement uses TRBV28 and TRBJ1-6; D is possibly TRBD1 (5 bases). Trimming shortened V by 6 bases and J by 7 bases, and 16 bases separated the two germline ends. Germline lookup yields CDR1 MDHEN and CDR2 SYDVKM. The CDR3 totals 15 residues. CDR3 coding DNA: TGTGCCAGCAGCTGGGGACTGCCGCTCAATTCACCCCTCCACTTT. Its translation: CASSWGLPLNSPLHF.

The chain carries TRBV5-1 and TRBJ1-2; TRBD1 is a possible D gene (5 bases). Germline CDR1 SGHRS, CDR2 YFSETQ. V was cut by 0 bases and J by 4 bases, with 10 bases left in between. The CDR3 runs to 14 residues. CDR3 residues: CASSLEGEGYGYTF. The CDR3 DNA follows: TGCGCCAGCAGCTTGGAAGGGGAGGGCTATGGCTACACCTTC.

Comments on this clone: At one end, the junction sequence differs from germline, possibly due to a read error. The chain is built from TRBV19 and TRBJ1-2, with D perhaps matching TRBD1 (5 bases). The CDR3 is made up of 13 amino acids. Germline V gives CDR1 LNHDA, CDR2 SQIVND (reference sequence). CDR3 amino acids: CASGVGGRRSSSF. In nucleotides, the CDR3 is TGTGCCAGCGGAGTGGGGGGACGGCGTTCTTCAAGCTTC.

This rearrangement joins TRBV6-1 to TRBJ1-1; the match to TRBD1 covers 11 bases. J was trimmed by 11 bases and V by 1 base; bases with no gene match: 6. CDR1 is MNHNS and CDR2 is SASEGT in the germline V gene. This CDR3 spans 14 amino acids. DNA for the CDR3: TGTGCCAGCAGTGAAGTGGGGGGACAGGGGGGTGCTTTCTTT. This translates into CASSEVGGQGGAFF.

The V call is TRBV5-6, the J call TRBJ1-6, with a weak D call TRBD1 (6 bases). Germline V gene lookup returns CDR1 SGHDT and CDR2 YYEEEE. The CDR3 has 15 residues. The germline V and J ends were trimmed by 3 bases and 3 bases, with 10 bases remaining between them. CDR3 protein: CASSSRQDYNSPLHF. CDR3 in DNA: TGTGCCAGCAGCTCCCGACAGGACTATAATTCACCCCTCCACTTT. The full variable domain, its missing parts supplied by reference TRBV5-6 and TRBJ1-6, is DAGVTQSPTHLIKTRGQQVTLRCSPKSGHDTVSWYQQALGQGPQFIFQYYEEEERQRGNFPDRFSGHQFPNYSSELNVNALLLGDSALYLCASSSRQDYNSPLHFGNGTRLTVT.

The chain uses TRBV27 and TRBJ2-5; no firm D call. This CDR3 spans 12 amino acids. Germline values: CDR1 MNHEY, CDR2 SMNVEV (reference sequence). V shed 4 bases and J shed 5 bases, with 8 bases lying between them. CDR3 in DNA: TGTGCCAGCAGTTCCTCCGGGGAGACCCAGTACTTC. Its protein product is CASSSSGETQYF.

V gene TRBV7-6 combines with J gene TRBJ2-3, with TRBD1 matching 8 bases. CDR3 length equals 12 residues. V was clipped by 7 bases and J by 12 bases; unmatched bases: 9. Per the germline V gene, CDR1 is SGHVS and CDR2 is FNYEAQ. The CDR3 loop is CASNNGQGSQYF. The CDR3 DNA follows: TGTGCCAGCAACAACGGACAGGGTTCCCAGTATTTT.

The chain couples TRBV16 to TRBJ2-7; TRBD1 might be the D (7 bases). Germline CDR1 KGHSY, CDR2 FQNENV. The CDR3 spans 15 residues. Trimming stripped 0 bases from V and 4 bases from J, with 13 bases between. The CDR3 spells CASSQSRRGRYEQYF. Written as DNA, the CDR3 is TGTGCCAGCAGCCAATCCCGCAGGGGGAGGTACGAGCAGTACTTC.

The table lists this clone with a count of one. This chain joins TRBV11-3 and TRBJ2-3; maybe TRBD2 (5 bases). Germline V lookup: CDR1 SGHNT, CDR2 YENEEA. There are 14 residues in the CDR3. The ends were cut back, 5 bases at V and 4 bases at J, with 13 bases in the middle. CDR3 loop: CASSPGRGSDTQYF. CDR3 coding DNA: TGTGCCAGCAGCCCGGGTCGGGGATCAGATACGCAGTATTTT.

This chain joins TRBV14 and TRBJ2-1; 9 bases map to TRBD2. There are 17 residues in the CDR3. Germline CDR1 and CDR2: SGHDN and FVKESK. Trimming cost V 4 bases and J 2 bases; bases outside gene matches: 9. The CDR3 bases are TGTGCCAGCAGCCCCACTGGCGGGAGGGGAACCTACAATGAGCAGTTCTTC. Protein: CASSPTGGRGTYNEQFF.

V gene TRBV5-6 combines with J gene TRBJ1-3; 8 bases line up with TRBD1. The CDR3 length is 16 residues. CDR1 SGHDT and CDR2 YYEEEE come from the germline V gene. J gave up 0 bases and V 4 bases, and 6 bases lay outside the gene matches. CDR3 sequence reads: CASSIPGGISGNTIYF. Here the CDR3 DNA reads TGTGCCAGCAGCATCCCAGGGGGCATCTCTGGAAACACCATATATTTT.

The chain links TRBV7-9 to TRBJ1-5, with 8 bases that match TRBD1. Germline CDR1 and CDR2: SEHNR and FQNEAQ (reference sequence). V was clipped by 5 bases and J by 3 bases; unmatched bases: 6. The CDR3 spans 15 residues. CDR3 sequence reads: CASSPGTGDNQPQHF. The CDR3 DNA follows: TGTGCCAGCAGCCCCGGGACAGGAGACAATCAGCCCCAGCATTTT.

V is TRBV7-2 and J is TRBJ1-5, with a possible D match to TRBD1 (6 bases). Between the trimmed V and J ends, which lost 4 bases and 6 bases, there was a span of 13 bases. The CDR3 loop spans 14 amino acids. Germline-derived CDR1 and CDR2 are SGHTA and FQGNSA. DNA of the CDR3: TGTGCCAGCAGCTGGGGAGGGGGTAGTCAGCCCCAGCATTTT. Translating gives CASSWGGGSQPQHF. Full variable domain (remainder filled in from reference TRBV7-2 and TRBJ1-5): GAGVSQSPSNKVTEKGKDVELRCDPISGHTALYWYRQSLGQGLEFLIYFQGNSAPDKSGLPSDRFSAERTGGSVSTLTIQRTQQEDSAVYLCASSWGGGSQPQHFGDGTRLSIL.

CDR3 bases: TGTGCCAGCAGCCAGCGGGAGGCCAAAAACATTCAGTACTTC. Its translation is CASSQREAKNIQYF. The rearrangement uses TRBV3-1 (or the pseudogene TRBV3-2) and TRBJ2-4, with TRBD2 identical over 7 bases. V gave up 3 bases and J gave up 1 base; unmatched junction bases: 0. The CDR3 is 14 amino acids. Per the germline V gene, CDR1 is LGHDT and CDR2 is YNNKEL (reference sequence).

The rearrangement links TRBV11-3 to TRBJ2-7; 10 bases are a match to TRBD1. Losses at the gene ends were 5 bases for V and 5 bases for J; bases not matched to a gene: 6. This CDR3 is 14 amino acids long. CDR1 is SGHNT and CDR2 is YENEEA in the germline V gene. The CDR3 region is CASSPGQGRNEQYF. The CDR3 DNA reads as TGTGCCAGCAGCCCGGGACAGGGGAGAAACGAGCAGTACTTC.

This chain joins TRBV5-6 and TRBJ2-1; tentatively, D is TRBD1 (5 bases). Trimming left V 5 bases short and J 0 bases short, with 15 bases between. The CDR3 runs 16 residues. Germline V lookup: CDR1 SGHDT, CDR2 YYEEEE. Written as DNA, the CDR3 is TGTGCCAGCAGTCCCAAGGGGCATAGCTCCTACAATGAGCAGTTCTTC. Translation gives CASSPKGHSSYNEQFF.